A selection of T cell receptor beta chains follows, all from one sample in a study of cytomegalovirus exposure and HLA in healthy donors. Sequenced by immunoSEQ multiplex PCR; TCRdb stores in-frame clones only, minus some. The sample has about 160,000 clones; about 80% are singletons. The sample comprised PBMCs. These receptors were collected from a woman aged 50 to 60 in good health and CMV-seropositive. Each CDR3 is given with its conserved first and last residue.

length | J | V | CDR3
14 | TRBJ2-5 | TRBV5-1 | CASSHDGGGETQYF
13 | TRBJ2-3 | TRBV6-1 | CASLASGTDTQYF
16 | TRBJ2-5 | TRBV5-1 | CASSLASGLVTETQYF
15 | TRBJ1-5 | TRBV12-2 | CASRSGTDSNQPQHF
11 | TRBJ2-4 | TRBV20-1 | CSARAGGLQYF
14 | TRBJ1-6 | TRBV5-1 | CASSYRVGAEPLHF
15 | TRBJ1-1 | TRBV29-1 | CSVAPDRVTNTEAFF
16 | TRBJ2-3 | TRBV15 | CATSRQIGQPTDTQYF
17 | TRBJ2-6 | TRBV25-1 | CASGAGTGLSGANVLTF
15 | TRBJ1-6 | TRBV7-9 | CASSPPGTGQSPLHF
12 | TRBJ1-2 | TRBV30 | CAWSGARDRHTF
13 | TRBJ2-3 | TRBV7-2 | CASSLVRGNTQYF
14 | TRBJ1-6 | TRBV19 | CASSIPGGGSPLHF
14 | TRBJ2-3 | TRBV5-4 | CASSIGQGTDTQYF
17 | TRBJ2-1 | TRBV2 | CASSTRVGASGVHEQFF
16 | TRBJ2-1 | TRBV5-1 | CASSPALAGGGNEQFF
15 | TRBJ2-5 | TRBV5-6 | CASRQGGAGQETQYF
11 | TRBJ1-6 | TRBV7-2 | CAGGINSPLHF
14 | TRBJ2-3 | TRBV29-1 | CSVGTPLEADTQYF
13 | TRBJ2-5 | TRBV6-1 | CASRTGGIETQYF
16 | TRBJ1-2 | TRBV28 | CASSSTLPGGPYGYTF
14 | TRBJ2-5 | TRBV28 | CASSFLGEWETQYF
15 | TRBJ1-5 | TRBV6-1 | CASSVVFELNQPQHF
16 | TRBJ2-1 | TRBV11-3 | CASSLNRGGTYNEQFF